This T cell receptor beta chain was identified during a study of T cell repertoires in cytomegalovirus infection (dated by TCRdb to the late 2010s). Turning to the overall study: Peptide stimulations targeted recently identified HLA-C-restricted CMV epitopes, whose presentation resists viral immunomodulation, together with well-studied HLA-B-restricted epitopes. The HLA type of each donor mattered for the analysis, because public TCR beta signatures pointed to carriage of CMV infection along with the matching HLA type. Study-level results and caveats: Cumulative frequency of public TCR beta family members discriminated carriers of CMV infection plus the relevant HLA type in this cohort and an independent 352-donor cohort. The ex vivo response was dominated by HLA-C-restricted CMV-specific TCR beta clonotypes, which also provided the single most frequent clonotype in two of eight donors.

As for this clonotype: The specificity of this receptor is unknown. Base qualities are not at hand, and no much larger clone is one base apart.

The sample's treatment or condition, from its label and the paper: in vitro stimulation with specific CMV peptide epitopes to enrich CMV-specific T cells. The instrument given in TCRdb is Illumina HiSeq 1500. TCRdb reran the public reads through fastp at Q25 and MiXCR, keeping productive beta chains. One record per CDR3 amino acid sequence lists the most common genes and DNA. In all, the sample holds some 940,000 distinct CDR3 sequences, and around a third of those were seen once. The biggest ten clones account for more than 13% of the sample. Deletion took 0 bases off V and 7 bases off J, with a span of 3 bases between the germline ends. The germline V gene sets CDR1 to LGHNA and CDR2 to YNFKEQ. The CDR3, cysteine through phenylalanine, is 12 amino acids long. Here the CDR3 DNA is all that survives: 36 bases in frame from base 1.

This receptor was obtained from a human donor in good health (CMV status not recorded). Some clones in this sample may be carry-over from other donors' samples. The receptor chain draws on TRBV4-2 and TRBJ2-2, with no D gene named confidently. The sample was cultured CD8+ T cells from PBMCs, taken from culture after CMV antigen stimulation. The CDR3 loop reads CASSQDNGELFF. At the DNA level, the sequence is TGTGCCAGCAGCCAAGATAACGGGGAGCTGTTTTTT.